These 18 T cell receptor beta chains were sequenced from one sample in a study of cytomegalovirus exposure and HLA in healthy donors. PCR primers comprised 60 Vbeta and 13 Jbeta primers. Using immunoSEQ multiplex PCR, the repertoire was profiled, and TCRdb retains in-frame clones only, with some absent. The sample has more than 150,000 clones, 70% to 80% seen once; the top ten hold 1.5% to 2%. Sequenced material: PBMCs. These receptors were collected from a man between 18 and 35 years old in good health and CMV-seronegative.

The V and J genes are TRBV19 and TRBJ2-3; D is uncertain. This CDR3 has 16 amino acids. Germline lookup yields CDR1 LNHDA and CDR2 SQIVND (reference sequence). The V end lost 6 bases, the J end lost 2 bases, and 18 bases lay between the germline ends. The chain's CDR3 is CASSPIPQTDTDTQYF. The CDR3 DNA reads TGTGCCAGTAGCCCCATCCCCCAGACTGACACAGATACGCAGTATTTT.

The genes are TRBV4-1 and TRBJ2-5; D is perhaps TRBD1 (5 bases). The V end was cut by 1 base, the J end by 9 bases, with 12 bases between. The CDR3 totals 13 residues. Germline V lookup: CDR1 MGHRA, CDR2 YSYEKL. For the CDR3, the DNA is TGCGCCAGCAGCCAAGGGGGCATGGCGGCCCAGTACTTC. Translated, it gives CASSQGGMAAQYF.

This chain uses TRBV10-3 with TRBJ1-1, with 7 nucleotides matching TRBD1. The V and J ends lost 5 bases and 1 base, in that order; junction bases with no gene match: 16. Germline CDR1 is ENHRY and CDR2 is SYGVKD. This CDR3 spans 18 amino acids. CDR3 amino acids: CAISIVLRQGAPNTEAFF. CDR3 DNA sequence: TGTGCCATCAGTATCGTACTGAGACAGGGAGCACCGAACACTGAAGCTTTCTTT.

The rearrangement joins TRBV2 to TRBJ2-3, with 8 nucleotides matching TRBD1. Germline V gene sequence: CDR1 SNHLY, CDR2 FYNNEI. V shed 6 bases and J 1 base; nucleotides not matched to a gene: 3. The length of the CDR3 is 14 residues. The CDR3 nucleotides are TGTGCCAGCAGGCTGACAGGGGGCACAGATACGCAGTATTTT. Amino acids: CASRLTGGTDTQYF.

The chain employs TRBV27 and TRBJ1-5, with 7 bases aligning to TRBD1. After removal of 0 bases from V and 0 bases from J, the junction contained 11 bases not matched to a gene. The CDR3 contains 19 residues. Looked up from germline, CDR1 is MNHEY and CDR2 is SMNVEV (reference sequence). The CDR3 DNA reads as TGTGCCAGCAGTTTATCCGGGAGCCTTGGGACAGCTAGCAATCAGCCCCAGCATTTT. Protein sequence: CASSLSGSLGTASNQPQHF.

The V and J genes are TRBV11-2 and TRBJ2-3; TRBD2 agrees at 7 bases. Germline V gene sequence: CDR1 SGHAT, CDR2 FQNNGV. The CDR3 runs to 16 residues. Unmatched junction bases numbered 5, after V lost 2 bases and J lost 0 bases. Written as DNA, the CDR3 is TGTGCCAGCAGCTTACTAGCGGTTACTAGCACAGATACGCAGTATTTT. This sequence encodes CASSLLAVTSTDTQYF.

This clone has a handful of counts. The V and J genes are TRBV29-1 and TRBJ1-1, with no clear D. Germline CDR1 and CDR2: SQVTM and ANQGSEA. CDR3 length: 12 residues. V gave up 1 base and J gave up 2 bases, with 5 bases separating them. The CDR3: CSVEGRNTEAFF. The CDR3 coding sequence is TGCAGCGTTGAAGGCAGAAACACTGAAGCTTTCTTT.

This rearrangement joins TRBV5-1 to TRBJ2-3, with D possibly matching TRBD1 (5 bases). The CDR3 extends over 16 amino acids. CDR1 is SGHRS, CDR2 YFSETQ, per germline. V was clipped by 5 bases and J by 3 bases, with 19 bases between them. CDR3 coding DNA: TGCGCCAGCAGAAGAAGGGCAGGGTCAGGAACAGATACGCAGTATTTT. This encodes CASRRRAGSGTDTQYF. Drawing the rest from reference TRBV5-1 and TRBJ2-3, the complete variable domain is KAGVTQTPRYLIKTRGQQVTLSCSPISGHRSVSWYQQTPGQGLQFLFEYFSETQRNKGNFPGRFSGRQFSNSRSEMNVSTLELGDSALYLCASRRRAGSGTDTQYFGPGTRLTVL.

This chain joins TRBV2 and TRBJ1-4, with a possible D match to TRBD1 (5 bases). V was trimmed by 1 base and J by 8 bases, leaving 14 bases between them. Per the germline V gene, CDR1 is SNHLY and CDR2 is FYNNEI. The CDR3 has 15 amino acids. CDR3 loop: CASSEGRGAGEKLFF. The CDR3 DNA reads as TGTGCCAGCAGTGAAGGGCGAGGGGCGGGGGAAAAACTGTTTTTT.

The chain recombines TRBV5-4 with TRBJ2-1; D might be TRBD2 (7 bases). The CDR3 contains 13 residues. V was pared by 1 base and J by 9 bases, with 11 bases between. Germline CDR1 reads SGHNT; CDR2 reads YYREEE (reference sequence). CDR3 DNA: TGTGCCAGCAGCTTGCGGGGAGGGGGTGAGCAGTTCTTC. This sequence encodes CASSLRGGGEQFF.

This rearrangement joins TRBV7-2 to TRBJ2-7, with TRBD2 matching 9 bases. Unmatched junction bases numbered 10, after V lost 4 bases and J lost 3 bases. The CDR3 is 16 amino acids. CDR1 is SGHTA, CDR2 FQGNSA, per germline. CDR3 coding DNA: TGTGCCAGCAGCTCAGTAGCGGGAGCTTTGAGCTACGAGCAGTACTTC. Translating it yields CASSSVAGALSYEQYF.

The rearrangement links TRBV28 to TRBJ1-1; TRBD1 matches at 11 bases. Germline V gene lookup returns CDR1 MDHEN and CDR2 SYDVKM. V shed 1 base and J 6 bases; nucleotides not matched to a gene: 19. This CDR3 region has 20 residues. CDR3 in DNA: TGTGCCAGCAGTTTATCTGGTTGGTGGACAGGGGGCCCTCGGGATGCTGAAGCTTTCTTT. The encoded protein is CASSLSGWWTGGPRDAEAFF.

The chain is built from TRBV6-1 and TRBJ1-1, with D perhaps matching TRBD1 (5 bases). Trimming pared 3 bases from V and 11 bases from J, leaving 13 bases between. The CDR3 loop spans 12 amino acids. CDR1 and CDR2 (germline): MNHNS, SASEGT. CDR3 sequence (DNA): TGTGCCAGCAGTGAGGGAGGATGGGGGGCTTTCTTT. Translation: CASSEGGWGAFF.

The V gene is TRBV5-1, the J gene TRBJ2-2; D possibly corresponds to TRBD2 (6 bases). CDR1 and CDR2 from the germline V gene are SGHRS and YFSETQ. The CDR3 covers 15 residues. Trimming cost V 0 bases and J 1 base, with 7 bases left between them. CDR3 sequence reads: CASSLVSGNTGELFF. The CDR3 DNA reads TGCGCCAGCAGCTTGGTTAGCGGGAACACCGGGGAGCTGTTTTTT. Variable domain in full (rest from reference TRBV5-1 and TRBJ2-2): KAGVTQTPRYLIKTRGQQVTLSCSPISGHRSVSWYQQTPGQGLQFLFEYFSETQRNKGNFPGRFSGRQFSNSRSEMNVSTLELGDSALYLCASSLVSGNTGELFFGEGSRLTVL.

This chain uses TRBV6-5 with TRBJ1-4; D is uncertain. This CDR3 is 12 amino acids long. Germline loops: CDR1 MNHEY, CDR2 SVGAGI. Trimming removed 5 bases at V and 7 bases at J, with 8 bases between. CDR3 bases: TGTGCCAGCAGTCAAAGAGGTGAAAAACTGTTTTTT. Residues: CASSQRGEKLFF.

The chain couples TRBV28 to TRBJ1-2; TRBD1 aligns across 8 bases. Germline-derived CDR1 and CDR2 are MDHEN and SYDVKM. This CDR3 region has 16 residues. With 4 bases clipped from V and 4 bases from J, the junction kept 11 bases outside the gene matches. The CDR3 DNA sequence: TGTGCCAGCAGTTCCGGACAGGGAGCTGAGGGCTATGGCTACACCTTC. It encodes CASSSGQGAEGYGYTF.

This clone was found a few times. This chain uses TRBV5-1 with TRBJ2-5; D is perhaps TRBD1 (6 bases). V was clipped by 6 bases and J by 5 bases, with 17 bases between them. The germline CDR1 and CDR2 sequences are SGHRS and YFSETQ. CDR3 size: 14 residues. Here the CDR3 DNA reads TGCGCCAGCATGGCAGGGGACCCCCCGGAGACCCAGTACTTC. Protein: CASMAGDPPETQYF.

The chain links TRBV7-3 to TRBJ1-1; D is unresolved. The germline V gene encodes CDR1 SGHTA and CDR2 FQGTGA. The ends were cut back, 2 bases at V and 5 bases at J, with 9 bases in the middle. The CDR3 has 13 amino acids. The CDR3 DNA follows: TGTGCCAGCAGCTTAGTCCGGGGAACTGAAGCTTTCTTT. Residues: CASSLVRGTEAFF.